This T cell receptor (beta chain) was recorded in a study of blood T cell repertoires in COVID-19. Across the study: Both acute and convalescent COVID-19 samples were obtained from the United States, Italy and Spain. T cells, B-cell-depleted T cells, or PBMCs supplied cDNA or gDNA.

Source study methods: Estimation of nucleated cell counts relied on the amplification of reference gene primers. This table comes from immunoSEQ multiplex PCR, and its TCRdb copy is limited to in-frame clones, with some not included. The D gene and trimming were derived from the DNA, and the V and J assignments and clone size from that table. The sample holds about 250,000 clones, roughly 90% seen once. This clone was recorded a few times. Germline V lookup: CDR1 MNHEY, CDR2 SVGAGI. The CDR3 contains 14 residues. V lost 6 bases, J lost 2 bases, and 11 bases lay in between. Source material: peripheral blood. V gene TRBV6-5 combines with J gene TRBJ1-5; D not resolved. The TCR was taken from a woman aged 25-40 years with active or convalescent COVID-19. CDR3 region: CASRETGGNQPQHF. CDR3 sequence (DNA): TGTGCCAGCAGGGAGACGGGTGGCAATCAGCCCCAGCATTTT.